Reported below is one TCR beta chain. The antigen is unknown. This entry comes from a study of blood T cells in healthy people across ages. Study information: Template switching picked up about one barcoded beta molecule for each two T cells.

V shed 5 bases and J shed 3 bases, with 8 bases lying between them. The CDR3 consists of 13 residues. Germline V lookup: CDR1 SGHNT, CDR2 YENEEA. Study observations and caveats: With donor CMV status unknown, expanded clonotype changes were possibly confounded. Roughly linear age-related decline in beta diversity appeared, significant by age roughly 40. Fewer expanded clones and more diversity marked long-lived versus aged donors.

Then a second PCR, running roughly 7 to 11 cycles, was carried out with a sample-barcoded 5' primer and a J-beta primer mix. TCRdb redid the calling of the 5' RACE reads with MiXCR, one entry per CDR3 protein. The sample carries about 780,000 distinct CDR3 sequences, about half recorded once. The chain has TRBV11-3 and TRBJ2-1; D gene unclear. This receptor was identified in an older man in good health. The specimen sequenced was blood. This CDR3 reads CASSRGYYNEQFF. The CDR3 region has the DNA TGTGCCAGCAGCCGCGGCTACTACAATGAGCAGTTCTTC.